The 12 T cell receptor beta chains reported below all come from one sample, sequenced in a study of OX40 agonist ivuxolimab in advanced cancers. Receptors were amplified or captured by the immunoSEQ multiplex PCR assay. TCRdb provides this immuneACCESS table in a form limited to in-frame rearrangements. Some clones are lacking; in checked studies, under half of them reflect an unresolved V gene, and why the rest are absent is not known. The sample table records roughly 67,000 clones; more than 75% of these occur just once. The ten largest clones take up approximately 0.72% of the sample. Source: CD4+ or CD8+ T cells sorted from blood, taken in a trial of the OX40 agonist ivuxolimab. The origin of the receptors is an adult with an advanced solid tumor such as melanoma, head and neck, liver or kidney cancer.

The CDR3 DNA reads as TGTGCCAGCGGGCGCAGGCTGGGCGGGCCTGAAGCTTTCTTT. It encodes CASGRRLGGPEAFF. The chain has TRBV28 and TRBJ1-1; D is unclear. CDR1 is MDHEN and CDR2 is SYDVKM in the germline V gene. The CDR3 runs to 14 residues. The germline V and J ends were trimmed by 8 bases and 6 bases, with 19 bases remaining between them.

This sequence joins TRBV5-1 and TRBJ1-5, with D hard to call. The CDR3 is 14 amino acids. Germline loops: CDR1 SGHRS, CDR2 YFSETQ. Trimming removed 2 bases at V and 8 bases at J, with 14 bases between. The CDR3 spells CASSFGGVKEPQHF. Written as DNA, the CDR3 is TGCGCCAGCAGCTTCGGTGGGGTGAAGGAGCCCCAGCATTTT.

The V call is TRBV27, the J call TRBJ2-4; D is undetermined. The CDR3 covers 14 residues. Germline CDR1 reads MNHEY; CDR2 reads SMNVEV (reference sequence). The V gene lost 0 bases and the J gene lost 4 bases, with 7 bases spanning the gap. CDR3 residues: CASSLSPLKNIQYF. CDR3 sequence (DNA): TGTGCCAGCAGTTTATCCCCACTGAAAAACATTCAGTACTTC.

This clone was picked up a small number of times. This chain joins TRBV11-2 and TRBJ1-1; weak D call: TRBD1 (6 bases). The CDR3 has 13 residues. Trimming cost V 2 bases and J 6 bases, with 10 bases left between them. Germline CDR1 SGHAT, CDR2 FQNNGV. The CDR3 DNA reads TGTGCCAGCAGCTTACCACAGGGCTCTGAAGCTTTCTTT. It is translated as CASSLPQGSEAFF.

The J gene is TRBJ2-6, the V gene TRBV7-9; the D is unclear. V was pared by 5 bases and J by 0 bases, with 20 bases between. The CDR3 consists of 19 residues. The V gene's germline CDR1 is SEHNR and CDR2 FQNEAQ (reference sequence). The CDR3 spells CASSRRVSGVLSGANVLTF. The CDR3 nucleotides are TGTGCCAGCAGCCGACGCGTGAGTGGAGTCCTCTCTGGGGCCAACGTCCTGACTTTC.

This sequence joins TRBV28 and TRBJ2-1; the D is unclear. The germline CDR1 and CDR2 sequences are MDHEN and SYDVKM. The V end was cut by 2 bases, the J end by 9 bases, with 11 bases between. This CDR3 has 13 residues. CDR3 nucleotide sequence: TGTGCCAGCAGTTTACCCATAGTGGGTGAGCAGTTCTTC. It is translated as CASSLPIVGEQFF.

V gene TRBV6-5 combines with J gene TRBJ1-1; no clear D gene. The CDR3 length is 12 residues. In germline, CDR1 is MNHEY, CDR2 SVGAGI. Trimming removed 2 bases at V and 4 bases at J, with 5 bases between. Here the CDR3 reads CASSYLGTEAFF. The CDR3 DNA sequence: TGTGCCAGCAGTTACCTAGGCACTGAAGCTTTCTTT.

The chain has TRBV2 and TRBJ2-3; 9 nucleotides align to TRBD2. J lost 0 bases, V lost 6 bases, and 4 bases had no gene match. The CDR3 extends over 15 amino acids. From germline, CDR1 is SNHLY and CDR2 FYNNEI. CDR3 region: CASSRSGGSTDTQYF. CDR3 nucleotides: TGTGCCAGCAGCCGTAGCGGGGGAAGCACAGATACGCAGTATTTT. The variable domain in full, completed from reference TRBV2 and TRBJ2-3, reads EPEVTQTPSHQVTQMGQEVILRCVPISNHLYFYWYRQILGQKVEFLVSFYNNEISEKSEIFDDQFSVERPDGSNFTLKIRSTKLEDSAMYFCASSRSGGSTDTQYFGPGTRLTVL.

The gene calls are TRBV6-1 and TRBJ1-2; a weak D match, TRBD1 (5 bases). The CDR3 length is 14 residues. The V end lost 8 bases, the J end lost 4 bases, and 17 bases lay between the germline ends. Germline-derived CDR1 and CDR2 are MNHNS and SASEGT. In DNA, the CDR3 is TGTGCCAGCGTGAGACCAGAAAGGGGCTATGGCTACACCTTC. Its translation is CASVRPERGYGYTF.

This chain uses TRBV10-1 with TRBJ2-1, with D possibly matching TRBD1 (6 bases). The CDR3 is made up of 13 amino acids. From germline, CDR1 is WNHNN and CDR2 SYGVQD (reference sequence). Between the trimmed V and J ends, which lost 8 bases and 4 bases, there was a span of 12 bases. CDR3 sequence: CASGGGTYNEQFF. The CDR3 bases are TGCGCCAGCGGTGGTGGGACATACAATGAGCAGTTCTTC.

The chain combines TRBV6-1 with TRBJ1-2; 7 bases align to TRBD1. Germline V gene data show CDR1 as MNHNS and CDR2 as SASEGT. Losses at the gene ends were 6 bases for V and 0 bases for J; bases not matched to a gene: 4. CDR3 size: 14 residues. DNA of the CDR3: TGTGCCAGCAGACCGGGACAGTCTAACTATGGCTACACCTTC. It yields the protein CASRPGQSNYGYTF.

The sample holds one count of this clone. The V gene is TRBV15, the J gene TRBJ1-1; D call uncertain. Trimming stripped 8 bases from V and 3 bases from J, with 7 bases between. CDR1 and CDR2 from the germline V gene are LNHNV and YYDKDF (reference sequence). The CDR3 loop spans 11 amino acids. CDR3 in DNA: TGTGCCACCGGAGAATACACTGAAGCTTTCTTT. Translating it yields CATGEYTEAFF.